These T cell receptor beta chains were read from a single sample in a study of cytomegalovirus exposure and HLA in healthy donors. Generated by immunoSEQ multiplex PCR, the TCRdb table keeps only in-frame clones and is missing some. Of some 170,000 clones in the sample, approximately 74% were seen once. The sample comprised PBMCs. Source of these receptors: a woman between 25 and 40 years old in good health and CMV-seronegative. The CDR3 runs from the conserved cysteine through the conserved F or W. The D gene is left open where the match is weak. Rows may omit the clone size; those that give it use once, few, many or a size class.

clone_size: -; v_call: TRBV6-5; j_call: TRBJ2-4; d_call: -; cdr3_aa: CASSSPGFGQYF; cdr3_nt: TGTGCCAGCAGTAGCCCAGGGTTTGGTCAGTACTTC
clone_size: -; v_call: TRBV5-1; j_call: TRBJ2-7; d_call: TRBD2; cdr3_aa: CASSISGRGGREQYF; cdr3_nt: TGCGCCAGCAGCATTAGCGGGAGGGGGGGTCGTGAGCAGTACTTC
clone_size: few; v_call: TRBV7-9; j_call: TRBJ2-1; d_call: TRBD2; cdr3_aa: CASSLALAGAYNEQFF; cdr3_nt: TGTGCCAGCAGCTTAGCGCTAGCGGGAGCTTACAATGAGCAGTTCTTC
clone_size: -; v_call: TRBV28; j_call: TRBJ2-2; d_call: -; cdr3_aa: CATTKNTGELFF; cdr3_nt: TGTGCCACTACGAAGAACACCGGGGAGCTGTTTTTT
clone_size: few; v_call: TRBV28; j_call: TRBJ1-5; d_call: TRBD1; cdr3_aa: CASTYRGLGDQPQHF; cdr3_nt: TGTGCCAGCACGTACAGGGGGCTAGGGGATCAGCCCCAGCATTTT
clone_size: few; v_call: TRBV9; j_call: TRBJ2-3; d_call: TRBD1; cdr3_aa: CASSVARSPGQGLDTQYF; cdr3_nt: TGTGCCAGCAGCGTAGCGAGGAGTCCGGGACAGGGGCTGGATACGCAGTATTTT
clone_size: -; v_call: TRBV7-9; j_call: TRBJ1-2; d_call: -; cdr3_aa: CASSSTWGNGYTF; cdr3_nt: TGTGCCAGCAGCTCGACCTGGGGCAATGGCTACACCTTC
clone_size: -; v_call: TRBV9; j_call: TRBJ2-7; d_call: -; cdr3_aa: CASSVDSLVNEQYF; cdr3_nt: TGTGCCAGCAGCGTAGACAGTTTAGTAAACGAGCAGTACTTC
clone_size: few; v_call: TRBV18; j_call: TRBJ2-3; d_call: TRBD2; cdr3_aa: CASSPIAGATSTDTQYF; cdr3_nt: TGTGCCAGCTCACCAATAGCGGGGGCGACTAGCACAGATACGCAGTATTTT
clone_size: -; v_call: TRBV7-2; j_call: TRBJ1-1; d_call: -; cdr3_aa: CASSFSSMNTEAFF; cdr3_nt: TGTGCCAGCAGCTTCTCGAGTATGAACACTGAAGCTTTCTTT
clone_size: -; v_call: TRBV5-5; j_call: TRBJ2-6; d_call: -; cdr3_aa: CASSGGNSGANVLTF; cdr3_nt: TGTGCCAGCAGCGGCGGGAACTCTGGGGCCAACGTCCTGACTTTC
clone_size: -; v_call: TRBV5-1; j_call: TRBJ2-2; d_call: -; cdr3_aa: CASSHRGNTGELFF; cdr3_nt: TGCGCCAGCAGTCATCGGGGTAACACCGGGGAGCTGTTTTTT
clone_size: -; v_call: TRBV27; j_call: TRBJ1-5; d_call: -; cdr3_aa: CASSPGGTNQPQHF; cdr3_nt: TGTGCCAGCAGTCCCGGGGGAACAAATCAGCCCCAGCATTTT
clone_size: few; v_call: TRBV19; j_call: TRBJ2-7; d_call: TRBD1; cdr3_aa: CASRWSDRGDYEQYF; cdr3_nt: TGTGCCAGTAGATGGTCGGACAGGGGTGACTACGAGCAGTACTTC
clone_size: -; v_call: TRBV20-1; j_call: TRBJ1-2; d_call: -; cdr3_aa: CSGRGNYGYTF; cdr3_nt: TGCAGTGGGAGAGGCAACTATGGCTACACCTTC
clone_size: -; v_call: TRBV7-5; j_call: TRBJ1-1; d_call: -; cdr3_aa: CARPLGGAVLRAEAFF; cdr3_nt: TGTGCCAGGCCGCTAGGGGGCGCCGTCCTAAGAGCTGAAGCTTTCTTT
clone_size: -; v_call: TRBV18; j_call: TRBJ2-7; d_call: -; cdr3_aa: CASSPLGQLSYEQYF; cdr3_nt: TGTGCCAGCTCACCACTTGGACAGCTCTCCTACGAGCAGTACTTC
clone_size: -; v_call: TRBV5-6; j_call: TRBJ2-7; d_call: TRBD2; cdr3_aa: CASSLSRGRYEQYF; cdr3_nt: TGTGCCAGCAGCTTGAGCCGCGGGAGGTACGAGCAGTACTTC
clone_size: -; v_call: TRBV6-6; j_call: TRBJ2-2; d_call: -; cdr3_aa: CASSYSGGVGELFF; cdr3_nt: TGTGCCAGCAGTTACTCCGGAGGGGTCGGGGAGCTGTTTTTT
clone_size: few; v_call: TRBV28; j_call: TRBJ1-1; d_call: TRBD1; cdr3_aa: CASQMTGWFLVRGTEAFF; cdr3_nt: TGTGCCAGCCAAATGACAGGGTGGTTCTTAGTAAGAGGCACTGAAGCTTTCTTT
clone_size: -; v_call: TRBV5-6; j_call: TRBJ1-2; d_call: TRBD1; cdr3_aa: CASSRAGGNYGYPF; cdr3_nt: TGTGCCAGCAGCCGCGCAGGGGGCAACTATGGCTACCCCTTC
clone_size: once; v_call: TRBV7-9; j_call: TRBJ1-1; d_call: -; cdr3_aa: CASSLDSPMNTEAFF; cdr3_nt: TGTGCCAGCAGCTTGGACAGCCCGATGAACACTGAAGCTTTCTTT
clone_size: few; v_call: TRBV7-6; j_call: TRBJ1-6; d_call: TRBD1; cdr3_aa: CASSRDREYSPLHF; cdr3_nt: TGTGCCAGCAGCAGGGACAGGGAGTATTCACCCCTCCACTTT
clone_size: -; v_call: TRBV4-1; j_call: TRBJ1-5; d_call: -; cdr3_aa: CASSQGQNYNQPQHF; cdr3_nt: TGCGCCAGCAGCCAAGGGCAAAACTACAATCAGCCCCAGCATTTT
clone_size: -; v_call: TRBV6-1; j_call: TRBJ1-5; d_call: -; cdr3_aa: CASSRTATNQPQHF; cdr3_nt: TGTGCCAGCAGTCGGACAGCAACCAATCAGCCCCAGCATTTT
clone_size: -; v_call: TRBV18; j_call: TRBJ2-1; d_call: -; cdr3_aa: CACIYGSGDEQFF; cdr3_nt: TGTGCCTGCATATACGGGAGTGGAGATGAGCAGTTCTTC
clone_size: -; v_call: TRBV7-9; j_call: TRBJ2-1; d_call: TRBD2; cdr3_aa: CASSRGAGALYNEQFF; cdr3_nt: TGTGCCAGCAGCAGGGGAGCGGGAGCCCTCTACAATGAGCAGTTCTTC
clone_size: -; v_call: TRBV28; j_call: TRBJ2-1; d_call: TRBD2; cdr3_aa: CASSYYGTSGGFSYNEQFF; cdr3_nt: TGTGCCAGCAGTTACTACGGAACTAGCGGGGGTTTCTCCTACAATGAGCAGTTCTTC
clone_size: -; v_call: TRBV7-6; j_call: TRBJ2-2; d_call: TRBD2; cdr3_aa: CASSLGLAVNTGELFF; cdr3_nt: TGTGCCAGCAGCCTAGGACTAGCAGTGAACACCGGGGAGCTGTTTTTT
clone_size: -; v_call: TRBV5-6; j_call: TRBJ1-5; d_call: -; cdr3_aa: CASSSGLRDEPQHF; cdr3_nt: TGTGCCAGCAGCTCCGGGCTCCGGGATGAGCCCCAGCATTTT
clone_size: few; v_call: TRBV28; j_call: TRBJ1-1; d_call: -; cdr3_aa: CASSHDRNTEAFF; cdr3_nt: TGTGCCAGCAGCCACGACAGGAACACTGAAGCTTTCTTT
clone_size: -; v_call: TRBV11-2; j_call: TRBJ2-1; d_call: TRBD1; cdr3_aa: CASSLMGQGSNEQFF; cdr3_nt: TGTGCCAGCAGCTTAATGGGACAGGGGTCTAATGAGCAGTTCTTC
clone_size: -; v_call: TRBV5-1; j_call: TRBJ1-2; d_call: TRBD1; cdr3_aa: CASSLTGGAGGYTF; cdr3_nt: TGCGCCAGCAGCTTAACAGGGGGCGCGGGTGGCTACACCTTC
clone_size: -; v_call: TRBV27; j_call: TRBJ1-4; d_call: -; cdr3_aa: CASSLTGRTNEKLFF; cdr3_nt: TGTGCCAGCAGCCTGACAGGTCGGACTAATGAAAAACTGTTTTTT
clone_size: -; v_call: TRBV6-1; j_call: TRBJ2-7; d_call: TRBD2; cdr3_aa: CATDFSGRSSYEQYF; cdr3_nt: TGTGCCACAGACTTTAGCGGGAGGTCTTCCTACGAGCAGTACTTC
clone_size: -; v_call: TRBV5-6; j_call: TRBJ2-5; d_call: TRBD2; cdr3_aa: CASSTPSGGQETQYF; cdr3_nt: TGTGCCAGCAGCACCCCTAGCGGTGGCCAAGAGACCCAGTACTTC
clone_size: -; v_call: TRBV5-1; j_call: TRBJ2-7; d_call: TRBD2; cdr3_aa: CASSFGGSVNEQYF; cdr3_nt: TGCGCCAGCAGCTTCGGGGGGTCGGTGAACGAGCAGTACTTC
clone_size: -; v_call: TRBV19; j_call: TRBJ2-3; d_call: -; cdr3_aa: CASGTGVGDTQYF; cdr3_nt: TGTGCCAGTGGTACAGGCGTCGGAGATACGCAGTATTTT
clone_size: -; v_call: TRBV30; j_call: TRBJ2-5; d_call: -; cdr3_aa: CAWRMAGPETQYF; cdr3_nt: TGTGCCTGGAGGATGGCGGGCCCAGAGACCCAGTACTTC
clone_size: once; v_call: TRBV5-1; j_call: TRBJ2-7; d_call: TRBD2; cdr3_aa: CASSPLLMTSAYEQYF; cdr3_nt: TGCGCCAGCAGCCCTCTCTTGATGACTAGCGCCTACGAGCAGTACTTC
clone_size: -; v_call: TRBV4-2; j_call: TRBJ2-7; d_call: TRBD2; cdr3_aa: CASSQDPGTSPTYEQYF; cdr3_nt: TGTGCCAGCAGCCAAGATCCCGGGACTAGCCCCACCTACGAGCAGTACTTC
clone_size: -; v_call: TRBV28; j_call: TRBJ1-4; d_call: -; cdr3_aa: CASSQLLVLEKLFF; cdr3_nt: TGTGCCAGCAGCCAACTCCTGGTTCTTGAAAAACTGTTTTTT
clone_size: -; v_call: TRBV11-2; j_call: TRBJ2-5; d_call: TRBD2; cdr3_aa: CASSGGETQYF; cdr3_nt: TGTGCCAGCTCGGGGGGGGAGACCCAGTACTTC
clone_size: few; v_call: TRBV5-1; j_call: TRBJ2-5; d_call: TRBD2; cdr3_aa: CASSLAWGGRETQYF; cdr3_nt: TGCGCCAGCAGCTTGGCTTGGGGGGGGAGAGAGACCCAGTACTTC
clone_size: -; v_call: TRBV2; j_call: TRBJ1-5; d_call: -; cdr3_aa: CASRRDFAPQHF; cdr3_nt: TGTGCCAGCAGAAGAGACTTTGCGCCCCAGCATTTT
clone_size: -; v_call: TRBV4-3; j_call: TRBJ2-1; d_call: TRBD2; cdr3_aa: CASSQVAGGGEQFF; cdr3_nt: TGCGCCAGCAGCCAAGTAGCGGGGGGTGGAGAGCAGTTCTTC